This passage covers 14 T cell receptor beta chains from one sample sequenced in a study of T cell responses to AZD1222 COVID-19 vaccine. The method was immunoSEQ multiplex PCR; TCRdb's version includes in-frame clones alone and lacks a portion of them. Among 150,000 to 200,000 clones listed, 88% were seen once. The sample consisted of peripheral blood, taken on day 0 of AZD1222 vaccination. The source of these receptors is an adult in good health.

V usage is TRBV28 and J usage is TRBJ1-5; tentative D call: TRBD1 (5 bases). Trimming shortened V by 10 bases and J by 5 bases, and 12 bases separated the two germline ends. CDR3 length equals 12 residues. CDR1 is MDHEN and CDR2 is SYDVKM in the germline V gene. The CDR3 is CATRQSDQPQHF. The CDR3 bases are TGTGCCACTCGACAGAGCGATCAGCCCCAGCATTTT.

In its sample, this clone was seen a few times. The gene calls are TRBV14 and TRBJ2-2; possible D gene TRBD1, 6 bases. V was shortened by 4 bases and J by 5 bases, with 11 bases between the two germline ends. In germline, CDR1 is SGHDN, CDR2 FVKESK. The CDR3 sequence is 14 residues long. The CDR3: CASSRKQGTGELFF. CDR3 nucleotides: TGTGCCAGCAGCCGAAAACAGGGAACCGGGGAGCTGTTTTTT.

This clone came up once. V gene TRBV5-4 combines with J gene TRBJ2-5, with D possibly TRBD1 on 6 matching bases. The germline V and J ends were trimmed by 2 bases and 2 bases, with 16 bases remaining between them. The CDR3 is 16 residues long. Germline values: CDR1 SGHNT, CDR2 YYREEE (reference sequence). DNA of the CDR3: TGTGCCAGCAGCTTCCGAGACCTGGACAGTCAAGAGACCCAGTACTTC. It codes for CASSFRDLDSQETQYF.

The rearrangement uses TRBV15 and TRBJ2-3; D remains ambiguous. Trimming pared 6 bases from V and 2 bases from J, leaving 15 bases between. The CDR3 loop spans 15 amino acids. Germline CDR1 reads LNHNV; CDR2 reads YYDKDF (reference sequence). CDR3 loop: CATRRTDLTTDTQYF. The CDR3 nucleotides are TGTGCCACCAGGAGGACGGACCTGACCACAGATACGCAGTATTTT.

CDR3 DNA: TGTGCCAGCAGTGACTCGGGAGACAGAATGTTGCTTTCTGGAAACACCATATATTTT. Protein product: CASSDSGDRMLLSGNTIYF. The genes are TRBV6-4 and TRBJ1-3; D is perhaps TRBD1 (5 bases). V shed 0 bases and J shed 1 base, with 19 bases lying between them. Germline V gene data show CDR1 as MRHNA and CDR2 as SNTAGT. The CDR3 is 19 amino acids.

The V call is TRBV9, the J call TRBJ2-3; 7 positions agree with TRBD2. The germline CDR1 and CDR2 sequences are SGDLS and YYNGEE. The CDR3 has 12 amino acids. J was trimmed by 10 bases and V by 0 bases; bases with no gene match: 2. The CDR3 sequence is CASSVEAGPQYF. As DNA, the CDR3 is TGTGCCAGCAGCGTAGAAGCGGGGCCGCAGTATTTT.

The V gene is TRBV5-1, the J gene TRBJ1-2; tentatively, D is TRBD1 (5 bases). CDR1 SGHRS and CDR2 YFSETQ come from the germline V gene. This CDR3 has 15 residues. V lost 0 bases and J 1 base, leaving 10 bases between the germline ends. CDR3 in DNA: TGCGCCAGCAGCTTGGGAACAGGCCTTAACTATGGCTACACCTTC. The encoded protein is CASSLGTGLNYGYTF.

This chain links TRBV9 with TRBJ2-1; TRBD2 is a possible D gene (5 bases). Trimming removed 1 base at V and 1 base at J, with 15 bases between. The CDR3 sequence is 17 residues long. The V gene's germline CDR1 is SGDLS and CDR2 YYNGEE. In nucleotides, the CDR3 is TGTGCCAGCAGCGTAAATAAACTAGAGCCTTCCTACAATGAGCAGTTCTTC. Translation gives CASSVNKLEPSYNEQFF.

The J gene is TRBJ1-2, the V gene TRBV3-1 (or the pseudogene TRBV3-2), with a weak D call TRBD1 (6 bases). The CDR3 loop spans 13 amino acids. Trimming shortened V by 1 base and J by 4 bases, and 7 bases separated the two germline ends. CDR1 and CDR2 from the germline V gene are LGHDT and YNNKEL (reference sequence). CDR3 sequence reads: CASSQAQGYGYTF. CDR3 bases: TGTGCCAGCAGCCAAGCACAGGGCTATGGCTACACCTTC.

V usage is TRBV27 and J usage is TRBJ1-2; TRBD1 agrees at 10 bases. V lost 6 bases, J lost 7 bases, and 5 bases stayed unmatched. CDR1 MNHEY and CDR2 SMNVEV come from the germline V gene (reference sequence). The CDR3 totals 13 residues. The CDR3 reads CASRMTGGGGYTF. In nucleotides, the CDR3 is TGTGCCAGCAGAATGACAGGGGGCGGTGGCTACACCTTC.

The table lists this clone with a few counts. A read error may account for a junction end that differs from germline. The chain employs TRBV4-1 and TRBJ2-7; TRBD2 matches 8 bases. Germline loops: CDR1 MGHRA, CDR2 YSYEKL. The CDR3 contains 13 residues. The CDR3 nucleotides are TGCGCCAGCAGCCAAGATCATAGGCGGGAGGAAAACTTC. Translation gives CASSQDHRREENF.

This clone was seen just once. The genes are TRBV3-1 (or the pseudogene TRBV3-2) and TRBJ1-2, with 8 positions matching TRBD1. With 2 bases clipped from V and 0 bases from J, the junction kept 8 bases outside the gene matches. The length of the CDR3 is 17 residues. CDR1 LGHDT and CDR2 YNNKEL come from the germline V gene (reference sequence). The CDR3 reads CASSQFHRTGSNYGYTF. CDR3 nucleotides: TGTGCCAGCAGCCAATTCCACAGGACAGGGTCTAACTATGGCTACACCTTC.

The chain uses TRBV7-3 and TRBJ2-3, with 11 bases matching TRBD2. The V segment lost 5 bases and the J segment 5 bases; nucleotides outside the gene matches: 9. This CDR3 contains 16 residues. Looked up from germline, CDR1 is SGHTA and CDR2 is FQGTGA. The CDR3 sequence is CASSPRSGGARDTQYF. CDR3 DNA: TGTGCCAGCAGCCCCCGTAGCGGGGGGGCCCGAGATACGCAGTATTTT.

The CDR3 DNA sequence: TGTGCCATCAGTGAGTCGGGCAGGGGGAGCACAGATACGCAGTATTTT. It encodes CAISESGRGSTDTQYF. V is TRBV10-3 and J is TRBJ2-3; 7 bases are a match to TRBD1. Germline CDR1 is ENHRY and CDR2 is SYGVKD. With V trimmed by 0 bases and J by 0 bases, 3 bases remained unmatched. This CDR3 region has 16 residues.